This T cell receptor beta chain was recorded in a study of T cells in Graves' hyperthyroidism and ophthalmopathy. Researchers defined stable Graves' hyperthyroidism as no ophthalmopathy progression within 18 months. Patients were excluded for uncontrolled infection, other autoimmune disease, pregnancy or lactation. V was pared by 1 base and J by 2 bases, with 10 bases of the junction left unmatched. CDR1 is SGDLS, CDR2 YYNGEE, per germline. The CDR3 loop spans 18 amino acids. From RNA transcripts, TCR beta CDR3 regions were amplified. HTBI primers were the set used in a first-round RT-PCR of the TCR CDR3. TCRdb reprocessed the multiplex PCR reads via MiXCR and lists one record per CDR3 protein. The sample lists a few hundred thousand distinct CDR3 sequences, approximately 14% occurring once.

The TCR comes from a woman aged 25 to 39 with Graves' hyperthyroidism. The sequencing input was blood. The V gene is TRBV9, the J gene TRBJ2-7; 12 bases match TRBD2. CDR3 DNA sequence: TGTGCCAGCAGCGTATTTCCCCTAGCGGGAGGGAGCACCTACGAGCAGTACTTC. It codes for CASSVFPLAGGSTYEQYF. Combining the CDR3 with reference TRBV9 and TRBJ2-7 gives the whole variable domain DSGVTQTPKHLITATGQRVTLRCSPRSGDLSVYWYQQSLDQGLQFLIQYYNGEERAKGNILERFSAQQFPDLHSELNLSSLELGDSALYFCASSVFPLAGGSTYEQYFGPGTRLTVT.